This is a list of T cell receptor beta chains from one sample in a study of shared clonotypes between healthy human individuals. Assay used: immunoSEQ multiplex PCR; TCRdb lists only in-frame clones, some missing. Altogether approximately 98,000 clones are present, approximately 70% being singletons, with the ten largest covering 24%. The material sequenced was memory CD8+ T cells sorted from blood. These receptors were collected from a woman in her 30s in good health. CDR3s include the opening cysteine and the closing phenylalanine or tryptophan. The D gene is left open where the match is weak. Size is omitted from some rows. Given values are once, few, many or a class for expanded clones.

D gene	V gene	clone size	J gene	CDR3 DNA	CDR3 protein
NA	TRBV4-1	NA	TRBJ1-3	TGCGCCAGCAGCCAAGGAACAGGGCTCGGAAACACCATATATTTT	CASSQGTGLGNTIYF
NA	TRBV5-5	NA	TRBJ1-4	TGTGCCAGCAGCCCGGCTGGGGAGTTCCTTGGTGAAAAACTGTTTTTT	CASSPAGEFLGEKLFF
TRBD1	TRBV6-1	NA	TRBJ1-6	TGTGCCAGCAGTGATGGGACAGGGGATAATTCACCCCTCCACTTT	CASSDGTGDNSPLHF
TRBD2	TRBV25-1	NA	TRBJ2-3	TGTGCCAGCAGTGAGGGGACTAGCGGGATGACAGATACGCAGTATTTT	CASSEGTSGMTDTQYF
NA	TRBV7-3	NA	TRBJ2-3	TGTGCCAGCAGCGCTGACACCACAGATACGCAGTATTTT	CASSADTTDTQYF
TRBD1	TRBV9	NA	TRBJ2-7	TGTGCCAGCAGCACCAAGGGGGGGACAGGGATCTACGAGCAGTACTTC	CASSTKGGTGIYEQYF
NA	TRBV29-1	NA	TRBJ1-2	TGCAGCGTTGTTTCCTCGGACTATGGCTACACCTTC	CSVVSSDYGYTF
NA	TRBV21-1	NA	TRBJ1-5	TGTGCCAGCAGCCTCAGGATAGACAGGGGGCCGAGTAGCAATCAGCCCCAGCATTTT	CASSLRIDRGPSSNQPQHF
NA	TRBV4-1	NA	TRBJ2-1	TGCGCCAGCAGCGCCGCCAGTGAGCAGTTCTTC	CASSAASEQFF
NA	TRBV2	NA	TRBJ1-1	TGTGCCAGCAGTGACGGAATGCGGTTCTCGAACACTGAAGCTTTCTTT	CASSDGMRFSNTEAFF
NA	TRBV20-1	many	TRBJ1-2	TGCAGTGCCTCAAGACAGGTCTCCTACACCTTC	CSASRQVSYTF
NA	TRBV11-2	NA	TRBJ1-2	TGTGCCAGCAGCTACCAGGGTGCTAACTATGGCTACACCTTC	CASSYQGANYGYTF
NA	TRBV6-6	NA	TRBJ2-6	TGTGCCAGCAGTGAGGGGCAATCTGGGGCCAACGTCCTGACTTTC	CASSEGQSGANVLTF
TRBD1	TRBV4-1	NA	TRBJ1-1	TGCGCCAGCAGCCAACCGACAGGGGGGACTGAAGCTTTCTTT	CASSQPTGGTEAFF
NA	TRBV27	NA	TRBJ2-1	TGTGCCAGCAGTTTAAATGTTATGGGCAGAGAGCAGTTCTTC	CASSLNVMGREQFF
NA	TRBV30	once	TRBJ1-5	TGTGCCTGGGACAGAGATCCCCAGGGGCCCCAGCATTTT	CAWDRDPQGPQHF
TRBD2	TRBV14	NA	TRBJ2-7	TGTGCCAGCAGCCAAATCCTAGCGGGAGTCCACGAGCAGTACTTC	CASSQILAGVHEQYF
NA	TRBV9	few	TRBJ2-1	TGTGCCAGCAGCGTAGATCGGGGCATGGGTGAGCAGTTCTTC	CASSVDRGMGEQFF
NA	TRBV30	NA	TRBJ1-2	TGTGCCTGGAGTTCATGGACAGCAAACTATGGCTACACCTTC	CAWSSWTANYGYTF
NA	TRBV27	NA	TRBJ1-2	TGTGCCAGCAGCTTTGGGGGGACTAACTATGGCTACACCTTC	CASSFGGTNYGYTF
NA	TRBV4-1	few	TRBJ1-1	TGCGCCAGCAGCCGGACAAGGACTGAAGCTTTCTTT	CASSRTRTEAFF
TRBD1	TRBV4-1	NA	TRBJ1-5	TGCGCCAGCAGCCAAGGACAGGGGCCGGGTCAGCCCCAGCATTTT	CASSQGQGPGQPQHF
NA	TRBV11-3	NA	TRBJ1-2	TGTGCCAGCAGCCCCGCGGCGGGGCAATATGGCTACACCTTC	CASSPAAGQYGYTF
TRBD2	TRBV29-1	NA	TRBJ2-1	TGCAGCGTTGGGGGCTCTAGCGGAACCTACAATGAGCAGTTCTTC	CSVGGSSGTYNEQFF
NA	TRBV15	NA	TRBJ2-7	TGTGCCACCAGCAGAGATCCCTGGAAACTCACCAAGAAATACGAGCAGTACTTC	CATSRDPWKLTKKYEQYF
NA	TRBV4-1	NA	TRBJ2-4	TGCGCCAGCAGCCAAGATCAGCGGACCCTGACAAACATTCAGTACTTC	CASSQDQRTLTNIQYF
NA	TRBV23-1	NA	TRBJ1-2	TGCGCCAGCCTCGGCACAGGGCCCGGCTACACCTTC	CASLGTGPGYTF
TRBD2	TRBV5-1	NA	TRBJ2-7	TGCGCCAGCAGCAATCTAGCGGGAGAGACCTACGAGCAGTACTTC	CASSNLAGETYEQYF
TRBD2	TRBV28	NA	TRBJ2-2	TGTGCCAGCTCGACTAGCGGAGAACACACCGGGGAGCTGTTTTTT	CASSTSGEHTGELFF
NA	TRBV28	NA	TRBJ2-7	TGTGCCAGCAGTCCAGGGGGGCGGGGGCCCTACGAGCAGTACTTC	CASSPGGRGPYEQYF
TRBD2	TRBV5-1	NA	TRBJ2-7	TGCGCCAGCAGCTTGGTGTCTAGCGGGAGTAGGTACGAGCAGTACTTC	CASSLVSSGSRYEQYF
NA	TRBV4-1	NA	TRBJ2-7	TGCGCCAGCAGCCAAGAGATCCCGGGCCACGGGAACGAGCAGTACTTC	CASSQEIPGHGNEQYF
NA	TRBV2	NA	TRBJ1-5	TGTGCCAGCAGGCGCGCAGGAAACGCGATCAATCAGCCCCAGCATTTT	CASRRAGNAINQPQHF
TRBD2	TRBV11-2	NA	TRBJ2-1	TGTGCCAGCAGCTTAGATGGACTAGCGGGACTGGTCGAGCAGTTCTTC	CASSLDGLAGLVEQFF
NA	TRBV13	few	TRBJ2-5	TGTGCCAGCAGCTCTCATGCCCAAGAGACCCAGTACTTC	CASSSHAQETQYF
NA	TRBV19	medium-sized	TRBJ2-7	TGTGCCGTGTCGGACGGCTACGAGCAGTACTTC	CAVSDGYEQYF
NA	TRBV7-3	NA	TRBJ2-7	TGTGCCAGCAGCTTCATGGGGGGAGCTAACGAGCAGTACTTC	CASSFMGGANEQYF
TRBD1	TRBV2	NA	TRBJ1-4	TGTGCCAGCAGCGCCGGGACAGGCGTTCCAACTAATGAAAAACTGTTTTTT	CASSAGTGVPTNEKLFF
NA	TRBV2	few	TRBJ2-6	TGTGCCAGCAGTGAGGGGTACGGGGCCAACGTCCTGACTTTC	CASSEGYGANVLTF